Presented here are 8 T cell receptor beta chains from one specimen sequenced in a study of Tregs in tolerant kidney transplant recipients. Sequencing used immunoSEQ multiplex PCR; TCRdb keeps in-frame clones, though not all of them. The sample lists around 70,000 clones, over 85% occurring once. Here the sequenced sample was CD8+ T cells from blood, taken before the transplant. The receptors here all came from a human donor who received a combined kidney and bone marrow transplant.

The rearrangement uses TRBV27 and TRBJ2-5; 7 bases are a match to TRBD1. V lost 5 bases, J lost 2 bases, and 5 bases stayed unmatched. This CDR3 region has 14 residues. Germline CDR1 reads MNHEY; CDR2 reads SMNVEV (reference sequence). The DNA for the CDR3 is TGTGCCAGCAGTCGAACAGGGGTACAAGAGACCCAGTACTTC. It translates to CASSRTGVQETQYF.

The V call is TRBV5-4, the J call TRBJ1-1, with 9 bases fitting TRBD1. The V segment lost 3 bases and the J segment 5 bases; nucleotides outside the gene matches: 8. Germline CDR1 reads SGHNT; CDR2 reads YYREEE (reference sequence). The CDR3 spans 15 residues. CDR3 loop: CASSWGTGSGTEAFF. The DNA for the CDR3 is TGTGCCAGCAGCTGGGGGACAGGGAGTGGAACTGAAGCTTTCTTT.

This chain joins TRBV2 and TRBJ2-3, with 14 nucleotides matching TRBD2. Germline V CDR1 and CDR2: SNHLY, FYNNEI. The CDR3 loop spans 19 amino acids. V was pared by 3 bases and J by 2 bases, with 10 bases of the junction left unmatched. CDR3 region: CASSDLGLAGGRFTDTQYF. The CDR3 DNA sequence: TGTGCCAGCAGTGACTTAGGACTAGCGGGGGGCCGGTTCACAGATACGCAGTATTTT.

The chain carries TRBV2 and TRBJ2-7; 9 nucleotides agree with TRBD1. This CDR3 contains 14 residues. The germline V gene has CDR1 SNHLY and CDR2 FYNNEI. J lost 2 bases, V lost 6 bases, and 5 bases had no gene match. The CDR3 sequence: CASRARQGAYEQYF. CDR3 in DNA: TGTGCCAGCAGAGCGAGACAGGGGGCCTACGAGCAGTACTTC.

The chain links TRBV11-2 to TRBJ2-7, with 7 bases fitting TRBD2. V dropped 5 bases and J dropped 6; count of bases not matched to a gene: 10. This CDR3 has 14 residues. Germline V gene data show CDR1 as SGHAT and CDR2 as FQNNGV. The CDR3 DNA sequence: TGTGCCAGCAGCACCGGGACTACCCAAGGCGAGCAGTACTTC. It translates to CASSTGTTQGEQYF.

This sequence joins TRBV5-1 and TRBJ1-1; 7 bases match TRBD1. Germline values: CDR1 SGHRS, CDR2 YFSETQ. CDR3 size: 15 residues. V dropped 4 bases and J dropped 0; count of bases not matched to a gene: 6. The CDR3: CASSIIQGMNTEAFF. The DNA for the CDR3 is TGCGCCAGCAGCATTATACAGGGGATGAACACTGAAGCTTTCTTT.

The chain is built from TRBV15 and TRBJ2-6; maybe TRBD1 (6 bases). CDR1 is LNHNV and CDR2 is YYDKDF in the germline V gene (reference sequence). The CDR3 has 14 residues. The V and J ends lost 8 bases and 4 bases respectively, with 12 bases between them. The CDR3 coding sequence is TGTGCCACCCAACAGGGTTCCGGGGCCAACGTCCTGACTTTC. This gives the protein CATQQGSGANVLTF.

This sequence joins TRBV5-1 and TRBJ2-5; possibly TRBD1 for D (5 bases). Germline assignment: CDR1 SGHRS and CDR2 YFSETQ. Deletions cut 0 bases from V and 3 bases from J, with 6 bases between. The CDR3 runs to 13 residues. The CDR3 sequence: CASSLGREETQYF. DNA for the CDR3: TGCGCCAGCAGCTTGGGCAGGGAAGAGACCCAGTACTTC.